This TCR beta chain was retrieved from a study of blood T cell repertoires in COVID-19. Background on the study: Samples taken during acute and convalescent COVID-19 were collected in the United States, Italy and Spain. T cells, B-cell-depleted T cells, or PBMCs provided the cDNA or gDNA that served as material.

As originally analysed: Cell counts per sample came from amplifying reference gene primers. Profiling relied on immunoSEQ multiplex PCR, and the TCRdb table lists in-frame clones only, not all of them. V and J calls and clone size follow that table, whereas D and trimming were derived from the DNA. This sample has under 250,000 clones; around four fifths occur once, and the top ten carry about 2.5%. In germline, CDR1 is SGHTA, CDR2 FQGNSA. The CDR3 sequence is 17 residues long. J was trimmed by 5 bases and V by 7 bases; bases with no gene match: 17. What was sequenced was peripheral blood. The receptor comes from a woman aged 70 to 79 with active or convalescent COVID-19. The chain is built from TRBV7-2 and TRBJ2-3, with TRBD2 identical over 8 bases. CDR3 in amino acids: CASTRRASGQGGDTQYF. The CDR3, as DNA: TGTGCCAGCACCCGGAGGGCTAGCGGGCAAGGGGGAGATACGCAGTATTTT.